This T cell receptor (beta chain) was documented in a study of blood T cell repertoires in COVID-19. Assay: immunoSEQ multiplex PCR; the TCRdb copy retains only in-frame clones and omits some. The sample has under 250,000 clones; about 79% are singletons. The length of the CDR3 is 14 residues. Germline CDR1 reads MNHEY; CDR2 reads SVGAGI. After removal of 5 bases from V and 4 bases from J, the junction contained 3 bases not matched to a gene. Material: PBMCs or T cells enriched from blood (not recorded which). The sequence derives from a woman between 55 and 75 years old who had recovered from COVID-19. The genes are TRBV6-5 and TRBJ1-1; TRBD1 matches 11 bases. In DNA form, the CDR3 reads TGTGCCAGCAGTCCCGGACAGGGGGCCACTGAAGCTTTCTTT. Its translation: CASSPGQGATEAFF.